Below, 23 T cell receptor beta chains from the same sample are listed, as sequenced in a study of somatic mutations in cytotoxic T cells in rheumatoid arthritis. TCRdb's table, derived via immunoSEQ multiplex PCR, lists solely in-frame clones and lacks some. The sample carries 20,000 to 25,000 clones, around 83% recorded once. The sequenced sample consisted of CD8+ T cells sorted from blood. These receptors originate from a woman aged 45-60 years in good health.

The chain carries TRBV7-2 and TRBJ2-3; D not certain. This CDR3 is 18 amino acids long. The germline V gene has CDR1 SGHTA and CDR2 FQGNSA. With 3 bases removed from V and 2 bases from J, the gap between germline ends came to 21 bases. CDR3 coding DNA: TGTGCCAGCAGCTTTTTAGGCCTGGTTGGGCGAGACACAGATACGCAGTATTTT. Translating gives CASSFLGLVGRDTDTQYF.

The V call is TRBV7-2, the J call TRBJ1-5; D gene unclear. Germline V gives CDR1 SGHTA, CDR2 FQGNSA. Deletions cut 1 base from V and 0 bases from J, with 10 bases between. The CDR3 is made up of 16 amino acids. The CDR3 region is CASSLGTGDSNQPQHF. The CDR3 DNA reads as TGTGCCAGCAGCTTAGGGACCGGGGATAGCAATCAGCCCCAGCATTTT.

The chain carries TRBV7-9 and TRBJ1-1, with D possibly being TRBD1 (6 bases). The V gene's germline CDR1 is SEHNR and CDR2 FQNEAQ (reference sequence). V lost 1 base, J lost 7 bases, and 16 bases lay in between. CDR3 length: 15 residues. CDR3 residues: CASSLEWDMSFEAFF. In DNA, the CDR3 is TGTGCCAGCAGCTTAGAATGGGACATGTCTTTTGAAGCTTTCTTT.

The rearrangement joins TRBV13 to TRBJ1-1; no definite D call. This CDR3 is 12 amino acids long. Germline CDR1 reads PRHDT; CDR2 reads FYEKMQ (reference sequence). V was clipped by 6 bases and J by 1 base, with 6 bases between them. Written as DNA, the CDR3 is TGTGCCAGCAGTTGGGCGAACACTGAAGCTTTCTTT. The encoded protein is CASSWANTEAFF.

The chain carries TRBV5-6 and TRBJ2-2, with 7 nucleotides matching TRBD1. Unmatched junction bases numbered 8, after V lost 5 bases and J lost 4 bases. The CDR3 sequence is 15 residues long. Germline assignment: CDR1 SGHDT and CDR2 YYEEEE. The CDR3 loop reads CASSPGTDFTGELFF. In DNA form, the CDR3 reads TGTGCCAGCAGTCCCGGGACAGACTTCACCGGGGAGCTGTTTTTT.

The rearrangement links TRBV10-3 to TRBJ2-2, with D possibly TRBD1 on 6 matching bases. Per germline, CDR1 ENHRY and CDR2 SYGVKD. CDR3 size: 14 residues. Trimming removed 3 bases at V and 5 bases at J, with 10 bases between. The CDR3 protein is CAISDNRDTGELFF. CDR3 nucleotides: TGTGCCATCAGTGACAACAGGGATACCGGGGAGCTGTTTTTT.

This clone has only one observation. The rearrangement uses TRBV7-2 and TRBJ2-3; D is uncertain. Trimming shortened V by 1 base and J by 4 bases, and 6 bases separated the two germline ends. The CDR3 has 13 residues. CDR1 and CDR2 from the germline V gene are SGHTA and FQGNSA. CDR3 coding DNA: TGTGCCAGCAGCTTAGAAGGGCCAGATACGCAGTATTTT. Its protein is CASSLEGPDTQYF.

The chain employs TRBV9 and TRBJ1-1; 8 bases fit TRBD1. The V gene's germline CDR1 is SGDLS and CDR2 YYNGEE. The CDR3 sequence is 13 residues long. Trimming removed 0 bases from V and 10 bases from J; junction bases left unmatched: 5. CDR3 bases: TGTGCCAGCAGCGTAGAGGGGGGACAGGTAGCTTTCTTT. Translation gives CASSVEGGQVAFF.

The V gene is TRBV11-2, the J gene TRBJ2-1, with a tentative D call TRBD1 (5 bases). V was shortened by 5 bases and J by 6 bases, with 11 bases between the two germline ends. Germline V gene sequence: CDR1 SGHAT, CDR2 FQNNGV. The CDR3 runs 13 residues. CDR3 residues: CASSLSQGNEQFF. In DNA form, the CDR3 reads TGTGCCAGCAGCCTCAGCCAGGGCAATGAGCAGTTCTTC.

This clone was observed once. The genes are TRBV6-5 and TRBJ2-2; a possible D gene is TRBD1 (5 bases). The CDR3 totals 15 residues. The V gene lost 0 bases and the J gene lost 4 bases, with 9 bases spanning the gap. Looked up from germline, CDR1 is MNHEY and CDR2 is SVGAGI. The CDR3 DNA reads TGTGCCAGCAGTTACTCCCCAGGGCTCACCGGGGAGCTGTTTTTT. The encoded protein is CASSYSPGLTGELFF.

The chain joins TRBV7-6 to TRBJ1-1; 9 bases align to TRBD1. With V trimmed by 1 base and J by 4 bases, 4 bases remained unmatched. The CDR3 loop spans 15 amino acids. The germline V gene encodes CDR1 SGHVS and CDR2 FNYEAQ. CDR3: CASSLEDRGATEAFF. CDR3 nucleotides: TGTGCCAGCAGCTTAGAAGACAGGGGGGCCACTGAAGCTTTCTTT.

The chain joins TRBV11-3 to TRBJ2-7, with TRBD1 identical over 10 bases. The length of the CDR3 is 15 residues. V lost 0 bases and J lost 6; bases outside the gene matches: 5. CDR1 is SGHNT, CDR2 YENEEA, per germline. The chain's CDR3 is CASSLDGTGDGEQYF. CDR3 in DNA: TGTGCCAGCAGCTTAGACGGGACAGGGGATGGCGAGCAGTACTTC.

The chain is built from TRBV7-8 and TRBJ2-5; 7 bases line up with TRBD2. The CDR3 is 15 residues long. V was pared by 1 base and J by 1 base, with 3 bases of the junction left unmatched. In germline, CDR1 is SGHVS, CDR2 FQNEAQ. The CDR3 DNA is TGTGCCAGCAGCTTAGGGAGCGGGGTCCAAGAGACCCAGTACTTC. Its protein product is CASSLGSGVQETQYF.

This chain connects TRBV9 to TRBJ2-3; 8 nucleotides agree with TRBD2. The CDR3 contains 14 residues. Germline V gene data show CDR1 as SGDLS and CDR2 as YYNGEE. The J segment lost 5 bases and the V segment lost 7 bases, leaving 9 bases of the junction unmatched. As DNA, the CDR3 is TGTGCCAGCTCGGGGGGGGCGGGCGGAGATACGCAGTATTTT. Encoded protein: CASSGGAGGDTQYF.

In nucleotides, the CDR3 is TGCGCCAGCAGCGATGGACAGCAAGAGACCCAGTACTTC. It is translated as CASSDGQQETQYF. The chain carries TRBV4-3 and TRBJ2-5, with D tentatively TRBD1 (6 bases). V lost 5 bases and J 2 bases, leaving 9 bases between the germline ends. Germline V gene sequence: CDR1 LGHNA, CDR2 YSLEER. This CDR3 has 13 amino acids.

V is TRBV4-3 and J is TRBJ1-4; TRBD1 might be the D (6 bases). V gave up 1 base and J gave up 7 bases, with 13 bases separating them. The CDR3 has 15 amino acids. Germline V gene data show CDR1 as LGHNA and CDR2 as YSLEER. This CDR3 reads CASSQAGGAPEKLFF. The CDR3 DNA reads TGCGCCAGCAGCCAAGCGGGGGGGGCGCCTGAAAAACTGTTTTTT.

Concerning this clone: Sequence at one end of the junction differs from germline and may be a read error. The chain has TRBV15 and TRBJ1-5, with D unclear. The germline V gene encodes CDR1 LNHNV and CDR2 YYDKDF (reference sequence). The CDR3 spans 14 residues. CDR3 in amino acids: CATGSGDVSQPQHF. The DNA of the CDR3 is TGTGCCACCGGCAGCGGGGATGTTTCTCAGCCCCAGCATTTT.

V and J are TRBV5-1 and TRBJ2-1, with D possibly matching TRBD1 (5 bases). Trimming cost V 5 bases and J 14 bases, with 20 bases left between them. CDR1 SGHRS and CDR2 YFSETQ come from the germline V gene. The CDR3 has 13 amino acids. CDR3 coding DNA: TGCGCCAGCAGTACCGACAGTAAGTATGTGGAGTTCTTC. Translation: CASSTDSKYVEFF. The full variable domain, rest sourced from reference TRBV5-1 and TRBJ2-1, is KAGVTQTPRYLIKTRGQQVTLSCSPISGHRSVSWYQQTPGQGLQFLFEYFSETQRNKGNFPGRFSGRQFSNSRSEMNVSTLELGDSALYLCASSTDSKYVEFFGPGTRLTVL.

The chain uses TRBV27 and TRBJ2-4; weak D call: TRBD1 (6 bases). The germline V gene has CDR1 MNHEY and CDR2 SMNVEV (reference sequence). The CDR3 totals 14 residues. V shed 4 bases and J shed 3 bases, with 10 bases lying between them. CDR3 sequence: CASSWTDNKNIQYF. CDR3 sequence (DNA): TGTGCCAGCAGTTGGACAGACAACAAAAACATTCAGTACTTC.

V is TRBV4-3 and J is TRBJ2-5; D may be TRBD2 (6 bases). V was shortened by 0 bases and J by 2 bases, with 10 bases between the two germline ends. The length of the CDR3 is 15 residues. Germline CDR1 is LGHNA and CDR2 is YSLEER. CDR3 nucleotide sequence: TGCGCCAGCAGCCAAGATATGGCGGGACAAGAGACCCAGTACTTC. Translating it yields CASSQDMAGQETQYF.

The CDR3 sequence: CASSVHRDRGDLGGYTF. In DNA form, the CDR3 reads TGTGCCAGCAGCGTTCACCGGGACAGGGGAGATTTGGGCGGCTACACCTTC. The chain uses TRBV7-8 and TRBJ1-2; 10 nucleotides match TRBD1. Germline lookup yields CDR1 SGHVS and CDR2 FQNEAQ. The V segment lost 5 bases and the J segment 8 bases; nucleotides outside the gene matches: 17. The CDR3 runs 17 residues.

The genes are TRBV18 and TRBJ2-7, with D possibly matching TRBD1 (6 bases). This CDR3 is built from 14 residues. V shed 1 base and J shed 0 bases, with 7 bases lying between them. Germline lookup yields CDR1 KGHSH and CDR2 LQKENI. The DNA of the CDR3 is TGTGCCAGCTCACCACGGGACACCTCCTACGAGCAGTACTTC. Amino acids: CASSPRDTSYEQYF.

The chain joins TRBV2 to TRBJ2-7; 11 positions agree with TRBD1. The CDR3 loop spans 15 amino acids. V lost 11 bases to trimming and J lost 0 bases; unmatched junction nucleotides: 9. Germline V gives CDR1 SNHLY, CDR2 FYNNEI. CDR3 nucleotides: TGTGCCGGCACAAGGACAGGGGGCTCCTCCTACGAGCAGTACGTC. Its protein is CAGTRTGGSSYEQYV.